These 21 T cell receptor beta chains came from one sample sequenced in a study of shared clonotypes between healthy human individuals. The repertoire was sequenced with immunoSEQ multiplex PCR; TCRdb's copy has only in-frame clones and lacks some. In the table there are some 680,000 clones, approximately 73% of which are singletons. The sample was memory CD4+ T cells sorted from blood. Subset denoted: CD45RA-negative fraction. These receptors originate from a woman in her thirties in good health.

CDR3 loop: CASSLGLNTHHEQFF. CDR3 coding DNA: TGTGCCAGCTCGCTCGGGCTGAATACCCACCATGAGCAGTTCTTC. The V gene is TRBV27, the J gene TRBJ2-1; D is unresolved. The germline V gene encodes CDR1 MNHEY and CDR2 SMNVEV (reference sequence). The ends were cut back, 8 bases at V and 8 bases at J, with 22 bases in the middle. The length of the CDR3 is 15 residues.

The chain links TRBV19 to TRBJ1-2, with TRBD1 identical over 10 bases. Germline lookup yields CDR1 LNHDA and CDR2 SQIVND (reference sequence). Trimming cost V 5 bases and J 6 bases; bases outside gene matches: 12. This CDR3 region has 16 residues. The DNA of the CDR3 is TGTGCCAGTAGTTTCCTTAGGGGACAGGGGAGACATGGCTACACCTTC. It codes for CASSFLRGQGRHGYTF. The full variable domain, completed using reference TRBV19 and TRBJ1-2, is DGGITQSPKYLFRKEGQNVTLSCEQNLNHDAMYWYRQDPGQGLRLIYYSQIVNDFQKGDIAEGYSVSREKKESFPLTVTSAQKNPTAFYLCASSFLRGQGRHGYTFGSGTRLTVV.

This chain connects TRBV27 to TRBJ2-1; 12 bases align to TRBD2. The CDR3 has 15 residues. CDR1 MNHEY and CDR2 SMNVEV come from the germline V gene (reference sequence). Trimming cost V 4 bases and J 4 bases; bases outside gene matches: 2. CDR3 residues: CASSSLAGGYNEQFF. The CDR3, as DNA: TGTGCCAGCAGTTCGCTAGCGGGAGGGTACAATGAGCAGTTCTTC.

CDR3 sequence: CASSLTRGQAFF. In nucleotides, the CDR3 is TGTGCCAGCAGCCTCACCCGTGGCCAAGCTTTCTTT. The V and J genes are TRBV7-8 and TRBJ1-1; D gene unclear. Trimming pared 5 bases from V and 9 bases from J, leaving 13 bases between. Germline lookup yields CDR1 SGHVS and CDR2 FQNEAQ. The CDR3 runs to 12 residues.

This chain joins TRBV5-1 and TRBJ2-5; 11 bases align to TRBD2. V gave up 4 bases and J gave up 1 base; unmatched junction bases: 6. Germline values: CDR1 SGHRS, CDR2 YFSETQ. CDR3 length: 16 amino acids. The CDR3 is CASSPGLADPQETQYF. The CDR3, as DNA: TGCGCCAGCAGCCCGGGACTAGCGGATCCCCAAGAGACCCAGTACTTC.

This clone appeared once. J is TRBJ2-7 and V is TRBV5-4; perhaps TRBD1 as D (5 bases). Trimming pared 6 bases from V and 5 bases from J, leaving 21 bases between. The length of the CDR3 is 15 residues. Germline V CDR1 and CDR2: SGHNT, YYREEE (reference sequence). The CDR3 nucleotides are TGTGCCAGCACCTGGGGTGGTCAGGGTTTCAACGAGCAGTACTTC. Translating gives CASTWGGQGFNEQYF.

The rearrangement uses TRBV6-5 and TRBJ1-1; 8 nucleotides match TRBD1. CDR1 is MNHEY, CDR2 SVGAGI, per germline. This CDR3 has 14 amino acids. With 6 bases clipped from V and 1 base from J, the junction kept 4 bases outside the gene matches. The CDR3 sequence is CASRLRGQNTEAFF. The CDR3 nucleotides read TGTGCCAGCAGGCTCAGGGGGCAGAACACTGAAGCTTTCTTT.

The rearrangement joins TRBV27 to TRBJ1-1, with TRBD1 matching 7 bases. The CDR3 contains 14 residues. Germline lookup yields CDR1 MNHEY and CDR2 SMNVEV (reference sequence). The J segment lost 1 base and the V segment lost 6 bases, leaving 5 bases of the junction unmatched. The CDR3 spells CASRKGAGNTEAFF. The CDR3 region has the DNA TGTGCCAGCAGGAAGGGGGCGGGGAACACTGAAGCTTTCTTT.

In its sample, this clone was seen once. The chain links TRBV5-1 to TRBJ2-1, with 11 bases matching TRBD2. The CDR3 has 16 amino acids. The V and J ends lost 3 bases and 0 bases, in that order; junction bases with no gene match: 2. Per germline, CDR1 SGHRS and CDR2 YFSETQ. CDR3: CASSSTSGASYNEQFF. The CDR3, as DNA: TGCGCCAGCAGCTCGACTAGCGGGGCCTCCTACAATGAGCAGTTCTTC.

This clone was detected only a few times. This chain uses TRBV7-2 with TRBJ1-1; 8 bases align to TRBD1. The CDR3 consists of 14 residues. Germline V gives CDR1 SGHTA, CDR2 FQGNSA. Trimming removed 2 bases from V and 6 bases from J; junction bases left unmatched: 5. CDR3 bases: TGTGCCAGCAGCTTAACAGGGGGTATACCTGAAGCTTTCTTT. As protein: CASSLTGGIPEAFF.

The table lists this clone with a count of one. V usage is TRBV5-4 and J usage is TRBJ1-4; D gene uncertain. Germline lookup yields CDR1 SGHNT and CDR2 YYREEE (reference sequence). CDR3 length: 14 amino acids. Trimming left V 0 bases short and J 7 bases short, with 10 bases between. DNA of the CDR3: TGTGCCAGCAGCTTGGACAACGGAGGTGAAAAACTGTTTTTT. Its translation: CASSLDNGGEKLFF.

The chain carries TRBV29-1 and TRBJ1-1, with a tentative D call TRBD1 (6 bases). CDR1 and CDR2 (germline): SQVTM, ANQGSEA. This CDR3 spans 14 amino acids. Trimming stripped 6 bases from V and 0 bases from J, with 14 bases between. The CDR3 spells CSVFTGIMNTEAFF. Here the CDR3 DNA reads TGCAGCGTCTTTACAGGGATAATGAACACTGAAGCTTTCTTT.

The V call is TRBV7-2, the J call TRBJ2-7; 7 bases map to TRBD2. The CDR3 consists of 13 residues. Germline V gene data show CDR1 as SGHTA and CDR2 as FQGNSA. V gave up 7 bases and J gave up 4 bases; unmatched junction bases: 7. The CDR3 nucleotides read TGTGCCAGCAAACTGGGGGGGTTGTACGAGCAGTACTTC. Its protein is CASKLGGLYEQYF.

Regarding this clone: Other nucleotide sequences in the sample specify the same CDR3. The rearrangement links TRBV5-1 to TRBJ2-3, with D perhaps matching TRBD2 (5 bases). The CDR3 totals 15 residues. V lost 0 bases, J lost 0 bases, and 8 bases lay in between. Germline V gene data show CDR1 as SGHRS and CDR2 as YFSETQ. CDR3 region: CASSLAGGSTDTQYF. CDR3 nucleotide sequence: TGCGCCAGCAGCTTGGCGGGCGGGAGCACAGATACGCAGTATTTT.

V and J are TRBV25-1 and TRBJ2-7; 7 bases fit TRBD1. Germline-derived CDR1 and CDR2 are MGHDK and SYGVNS. The CDR3 length is 17 residues. The V and J ends lost 4 bases and 2 bases, in that order; junction bases with no gene match: 14. This CDR3 reads CASSGTGTDSLTYEQYF. DNA of the CDR3: TGTGCCAGCAGTGGGACCGGGACAGATAGTCTGACCTACGAGCAGTACTTC.

The V call is TRBV19, the J call TRBJ1-5; 9 bases agree with TRBD1. CDR3 length equals 16 residues. Trimming cost V 2 bases and J 5 bases; bases outside gene matches: 7. Germline CDR1 reads LNHDA; CDR2 reads SQIVND (reference sequence). The CDR3 DNA is TGTGCCAGTAGTATAAAACAGGGGGCGGGGGATCAGCCCCAGCATTTT. Its protein product is CASSIKQGAGDQPQHF.

This clone was recorded many times. The sample holds other DNA sequences that translate to the same CDR3. The chain employs TRBV7-2 and TRBJ2-1, with 7 bases identical to TRBD2. CDR3 length: 14 amino acids. After removal of 1 base from V and 14 bases from J, the junction contained 11 bases not matched to a gene. CDR1 is SGHTA, CDR2 FQGNSA, per germline. The CDR3 sequence is CASSLVASGGREFF. CDR3 in DNA: TGTGCCAGCAGCTTAGTAGCTAGCGGAGGAAGGGAGTTCTTC. Based on the CDR3 plus reference TRBV7-2 and TRBJ2-1, the full variable domain is GAGVSQSPSNKVTEKGKDVELRCDPISGHTALYWYRQSLGQGLEFLIYFQGNSAPDKSGLPSDRFSAERTGGSVSTLTIQRTQQEDSAVYLCASSLVASGGREFFGPGTRLTVL.

The V gene is TRBV5-1, the J gene TRBJ2-7; D is uncertain. V lost 2 bases and J lost 0, with 9 bases in between. Looked up from germline, CDR1 is SGHRS and CDR2 is YFSETQ. This CDR3 has 14 residues. This CDR3 reads CASSFTYTSYEQYF. The CDR3 nucleotides read TGCGCCAGCAGCTTTACTTACACCTCCTACGAGCAGTACTTC. Full variable domain (missing parts from reference TRBV5-1 and TRBJ2-7): KAGVTQTPRYLIKTRGQQVTLSCSPISGHRSVSWYQQTPGQGLQFLFEYFSETQRNKGNFPGRFSGRQFSNSRSEMNVSTLELGDSALYLCASSFTYTSYEQYFGPGTRLTVT.

The V gene is TRBV11-3, the J gene TRBJ2-3; D is perhaps TRBD1 or TRBD2 (5 bases each). Germline V gene lookup returns CDR1 SGHNT and CDR2 YENEEA. The germline V and J ends were trimmed by 4 bases and 4 bases, with 9 bases remaining between them. The CDR3 length is 13 residues. The chain's CDR3 is CASSWGYPDTQYF. The CDR3 DNA follows: TGTGCCAGCAGCTGGGGGTACCCAGATACGCAGTATTTT. The variable domain in full, completed from reference TRBV11-3 and TRBJ2-3, reads EAGVVQSPRYKIIEKKQPVAFWCNPISGHNTLYWYLQNLGQGPELLIRYENEEAVDDSQLPKDRFSAERLKGVDSTLKIQPAELGDSAVYLCASSWGYPDTQYFGPGTRLTVL.

This rearrangement joins TRBV5-1 to TRBJ2-6, with D perhaps TRBD2 (6 bases). CDR3 length equals 17 residues. Deletions cut 1 base from V and 0 bases from J, with 11 bases between. Germline V gene sequence: CDR1 SGHRS, CDR2 YFSETQ. CDR3 DNA sequence: TGCGCCAGCAGCTTGAACAAGGAGGGCTCTGGGGCCAACGTCCTGACTTTC. Translated, it gives CASSLNKEGSGANVLTF.

Note on this clone: Other DNA sequences in the sample encode the same CDR3. The chain carries TRBV29-1 and TRBJ2-5; TRBD2 might be the D (6 bases). Germline CDR1 SQVTM, CDR2 ANQGSEA. The V and J ends lost 3 bases and 5 bases respectively, with 10 bases between them. The CDR3 length is 12 residues. The CDR3 loop is CSVDSGRETQYF. For the CDR3, the DNA is TGCAGCGTTGACTCGGGGAGGGAGACCCAGTACTTC. Supplemented by reference TRBV29-1 and TRBJ2-5, the full variable domain reads SAVISQKPSRDICQRGTSLTIQCQVDSQVTMMFWYRQQPGQSLTLIATANQGSEATYESGFVIDKFPISRPNLTFSTLTVSNMSPEDSSIYLCSVDSGRETQYFGPGTRLLVL.